Following are 10 T cell receptor beta chains from one sample sequenced in a study of early T cells in non-severe SARS-CoV-2 infection. TCRdb reprocessed the 5' RACE reads via MiXCR and lists one record per CDR3 protein. This sample yields under 85,000 distinct CDR3 sequences, of which approximately 15% are seen a single time; approximately 4% belongs to the top ten. Sample: whole blood, taken at baseline. The receptors come from an adult who was a healthcare worker with PCR-confirmed SARS-CoV-2 infection or an uninfected control (not recorded which).

The rearrangement joins TRBV28 to TRBJ1-3; possibly TRBD1 for D (6 bases). Looked up from germline, CDR1 is MDHEN and CDR2 is SYDVKM. V gave up 9 bases and J gave up 3 bases, with 12 bases separating them. This CDR3 is 13 amino acids long. CDR3 in DNA: TGTGCCAGTCAGGGGCGCTATGGAAACACCATATATTTT. Translating it yields CASQGRYGNTIYF.

The rearrangement joins TRBV20-1 to TRBJ2-7; 7 bases map to TRBD1. V shed 1 base and J 6 bases; nucleotides not matched to a gene: 9. Looked up from germline, CDR1 is DFQATT and CDR2 is SNEGSKA (reference sequence). This CDR3 spans 14 amino acids. CDR3 DNA sequence: TGCAGTGCTAGAGGGACAGGAGGAGCTCTCGAGCAGTACTTC. Its translation is CSARGTGGALEQYF.

This clonotype was seen more than once but under ten times. This chain joins TRBV20-1 and TRBJ2-7; 15 bases are shared with TRBD2. The V and J ends lost 7 bases and 7 bases, in that order; junction bases with no gene match: 8. The CDR3 loop spans 14 amino acids. Germline values: CDR1 DFQATT, CDR2 SNEGSKA (reference sequence). This chain's CDR3 is CSGQAGLAGGEQYF. CDR3 DNA sequence: TGCAGTGGCCAAGCTGGACTAGCGGGAGGGGAGCAGTACTTC.

This rearrangement joins TRBV4-2 to TRBJ2-1; TRBD2 agrees at 7 bases. Trimming took 1 base from V and 12 from J; bases not matched to a gene: 0. The germline V gene encodes CDR1 LGHNA and CDR2 YNFKEQ. The CDR3 has 11 amino acids. For the CDR3, the DNA is TGTGCCAGCAGCCAAGGGACTAGGCAGTTCTTC. This sequence encodes CASSQGTRQFF.

This clonotype showed up many times. The V gene is TRBV18, the J gene TRBJ2-2; D gene ambiguous. Germline CDR1 KGHSH, CDR2 LQKENI. The V and J ends lost 6 bases and 0 bases respectively, with 8 bases between them. The CDR3 covers 14 residues. The CDR3 reads CASSALANTGELFF. As DNA, the CDR3 is TGTGCCAGCTCGGCCCTGGCGAACACCGGGGAGCTGTTTTTT.

The chain couples TRBV30 to TRBJ1-2, with D hard to call. Trimming pared 4 bases from V and 6 bases from J, leaving 9 bases between. The germline V gene has CDR1 GTSNPN and CDR2 SVGIG (reference sequence). This CDR3 comprises 11 residues. CDR3 residues: CAWKGYDGYTF. CDR3 coding DNA: TGTGCCTGGAAAGGGTATGATGGCTACACCTTC.

There are many counts of this clonotype. The chain carries TRBV28 and TRBJ2-7, with D possibly matching TRBD2 (5 bases). The ends were cut back, 4 bases at V and 0 bases at J, with 10 bases in the middle. Germline V gene sequence: CDR1 MDHEN, CDR2 SYDVKM. This CDR3 contains 14 residues. The CDR3 region has the DNA TGTGCCAGCAGTTCGCCGGGGAGCTCCTACGAGCAGTACTTC. Residues: CASSSPGSSYEQYF.

The chain couples TRBV30 to TRBJ1-6; TRBD1 matches 7 bases. V shed 3 bases, J shed 10 bases, and the junction held 9 bases outside the gene matches. The CDR3 is 14 residues long. Germline CDR1 and CDR2: GTSNPN and SVGIG (reference sequence). CDR3 region: CAWRAQGVGSPLHF. The CDR3 coding sequence is TGTGCCTGGAGGGCCCAGGGGGTAGGGTCACCCCTCCACTTT.

CDR3 protein: CSVVDPGTQYF. Written as DNA, the CDR3 is TGCAGCGTTGTTGACCCCGGGACCCAGTACTTC. The gene calls are TRBV29-1 and TRBJ2-5, with D unclear. The CDR3 runs 11 residues. Looked up from germline, CDR1 is SQVTM and CDR2 is ANQGSEA. V lost 4 bases and J lost 7, with 10 bases in between. Looking up the rest from reference TRBV29-1 and TRBJ2-5 gives the full variable domain: SAVISQKPSRDICQRGTSLTIQCQVDSQVTMMFWYRQQPGQSLTLIATANQGSEATYESGFVIDKFPISRPNLTFSTLTVSNMSPEDSSIYLCSVVDPGTQYFGPGTRLLVL.

This clonotype has a handful of counts. The rearrangement joins TRBV5-1 to TRBJ2-2; D call uncertain. V gave up 3 bases and J gave up 5 bases, with 11 bases separating them. Germline V gene data show CDR1 as SGHRS and CDR2 as YFSETQ. This CDR3 comprises 14 residues. The CDR3 spells CASSSEDRTGELFF. For the CDR3, the DNA is TGCGCCAGCAGCTCCGAAGATAGGACCGGGGAGCTGTTTTTT.